This entry lists 28 T cell receptor beta chains sequenced from one sample in a study of blood T cell repertoires in COVID-19 (dated by TCRdb to 2020 to 2022). The library was generated by the immunoSEQ multiplex PCR assay. TCRdb retrieved this table from immuneACCESS and kept in-frame rearrangements only. Not all clones are present; in checked studies, unresolved V genes account for under half, and no reason is known for the remainder. The sample records more than 100,000 clones, 78% of which are singletons. The top ten constitute about 2.1% of the sample. Sample: peripheral blood. These receptors were collected from a man aged 65 to 79 with acute or convalescent COVID-19.

The V gene is TRBV5-1, the J gene TRBJ1-1; a weak D match, TRBD1 (6 bases). The CDR3 loop spans 16 amino acids. The V gene's germline CDR1 is SGHRS and CDR2 YFSETQ. Trimming shortened V by 4 bases and J by 3 bases, and 19 bases separated the two germline ends. The CDR3 loop reads CASSANLRGPDTEAFF. CDR3 DNA: TGCGCCAGCAGCGCCAATCTCAGGGGTCCGGACACTGAAGCTTTCTTT.

As DNA, the CDR3 is TGTGCCAGCAGTTACTGGCAGGGCACTAGCACAGATACGCAGTATTTT. Encoded protein: CASSYWQGTSTDTQYF. The genes are TRBV6-6 and TRBJ2-3; possibly TRBD1 for D (5 bases). The CDR3 runs 16 residues. Germline CDR1 MNHNY, CDR2 SVGAGI (reference sequence). V dropped 1 base and J dropped 0 bases, with 11 bases sitting between them.

This chain connects TRBV6-2 or TRBV6-3 to TRBJ2-5; no clear D. This CDR3 is built from 16 residues. The V gene's germline CDR1 is MNHEY and CDR2 SVGEGT. The V gene lost 0 bases and the J gene lost 2 bases, with 13 bases spanning the gap. This CDR3 is CASSYSRGTAQETQYF. CDR3 DNA: TGTGCCAGCAGTTACTCTCGAGGCACGGCTCAAGAGACCCAGTACTTC.

The chain has TRBV6-5 and TRBJ2-3; D might be TRBD1 (6 bases). This CDR3 has 15 amino acids. Germline-derived CDR1 and CDR2 are MNHEY and SVGAGI. The V gene lost 7 bases and the J gene lost 1 base, with 15 bases spanning the gap. The CDR3 here is CASTQQGPGTDTQYF. The CDR3 DNA is TGTGCCAGCACCCAACAGGGTCCCGGCACAGATACGCAGTATTTT.

The table lists this clone with a count of one. CDR3 amino acids: CASSFGNRVDRSPLHF. CDR3 DNA sequence: TGTGCCAGCAGCTTTGGGAACAGGGTTGATAGGTCACCCCTCCACTTT. J is TRBJ1-6 and V is TRBV5-4; perhaps TRBD1 as D (6 bases). V was pared by 2 bases and J by 10 bases, with 19 bases between. The germline V gene encodes CDR1 SGHNT and CDR2 YYREEE (reference sequence). This CDR3 region has 16 residues.

This chain links TRBV29-1 with TRBJ1-1; D perhaps matches TRBD1 (5 bases). Germline V gene sequence: CDR1 SQVTM, CDR2 ANQGSEA. The CDR3 totals 13 residues. The V end was cut by 6 bases, the J end by 0 bases, with 11 bases between. CDR3 bases: TGCAGCGTGCAGGGCACCATGAACACTGAAGCTTTCTTT. It is translated as CSVQGTMNTEAFF.

V usage is TRBV29-1 and J usage is TRBJ1-2; 7 nucleotides match TRBD1. The CDR3 covers 14 residues. V was pared by 6 bases and J by 8 bases, with 15 bases of the junction left unmatched. The germline gives CDR1 SQVTM, CDR2 ANQGSEA. For the CDR3, the DNA is TGCAGCGTCCCTTCAGAGACAGGGAATCGGGGCTACACCTTC. It codes for CSVPSETGNRGYTF.

This clone was observed a few times. The chain combines TRBV10-3 with TRBJ2-3, with D tentatively TRBD1 (6 bases). From germline, CDR1 is ENHRY and CDR2 SYGVKD. The CDR3 is 15 amino acids. Trimming pared 10 bases from V and 0 bases from J, leaving 17 bases between. CDR3 sequence (DNA): TGTGCCACTAAACTTGACAGGACTAGCACAGATACGCAGTATTTT. It is translated as CATKLDRTSTDTQYF.

J is TRBJ1-4 and V is TRBV19; 7 bases match TRBD1. Germline values: CDR1 LNHDA, CDR2 SQIVND (reference sequence). The CDR3 spans 14 residues. The V gene end was trimmed by 5 bases and the J gene end by 8 bases; junction bases not matched to a gene: 8. The CDR3 loop reads CASSEQGMREKLFF. Here the CDR3 DNA reads TGTGCCAGTAGTGAACAGGGGATGCGGGAAAAACTGTTTTTT.

The chain is built from TRBV5-1 and TRBJ2-3, with 8 bases lining up with TRBD2. The CDR3 loop spans 17 amino acids. Germline-derived CDR1 and CDR2 are SGHRS and YFSETQ. V lost 0 bases and J lost 2; bases outside the gene matches: 8. The CDR3 spells CASSLAASGGYTDTQYF. The CDR3 region has the DNA TGCGCCAGCAGCTTGGCCGCCAGCGGGGGCTACACAGATACGCAGTATTTT. The variable domain in full, with the rest retrieved from reference TRBV5-1 and TRBJ2-3, is KAGVTQTPRYLIKTRGQQVTLSCSPISGHRSVSWYQQTPGQGLQFLFEYFSETQRNKGNFPGRFSGRQFSNSRSEMNVSTLELGDSALYLCASSLAASGGYTDTQYFGPGTRLTVL.

This clone was observed once. The genes are TRBV7-2 and TRBJ2-5; 8 nucleotides agree with TRBD1. The germline CDR1 and CDR2 sequences are SGHTA and FQGNSA. This CDR3 region has 17 residues. J was trimmed by 1 base and V by 3 bases; bases with no gene match: 10. CDR3 protein: CASSLWTGRNIQETQYF. DNA for the CDR3: TGTGCCAGCAGCTTGTGGACAGGGAGGAATATCCAAGAGACCCAGTACTTC.

The rearrangement uses TRBV28 and TRBJ1-2; unclear D gene. Germline values: CDR1 MDHEN, CDR2 SYDVKM. The CDR3 sequence is 13 residues long. The ends were cut back, 4 bases at V and 7 bases at J, with 13 bases in the middle. The CDR3 here is CASSSSPRFGYTF. CDR3 nucleotides: TGTGCCAGCAGTTCCTCGCCCCGGTTTGGCTACACCTTC.

The chain employs TRBV10-3 and TRBJ1-1; 9 bases agree with TRBD1. The germline CDR1 and CDR2 sequences are ENHRY and SYGVKD. The J segment lost 1 base and the V segment lost 4 bases, leaving 1 base of the junction unmatched. This CDR3 contains 14 residues. CDR3 in amino acids: CAISAGQGNTEAFF. The CDR3 region has the DNA TGTGCCATCAGTGCGGGACAGGGGAACACTGAAGCTTTCTTT.

This chain connects TRBV20-1 to TRBJ1-5; a weak D match, TRBD1 (6 bases). This CDR3 contains 11 residues. Between the trimmed V and J ends, which lost 6 bases and 14 bases, there was a span of 17 bases. The germline gives CDR1 DFQATT, CDR2 SNEGSKA (reference sequence). CDR3 sequence reads: CSAQIWDKKHF. In DNA form, the CDR3 reads TGCAGTGCCCAAATCTGGGACAAAAAGCATTTT.

This clone was seen more than once but under ten times. The rearrangement links TRBV19 to TRBJ2-7, with a weak D call TRBD2 (5 bases). Germline assignment: CDR1 LNHDA and CDR2 SQIVND (reference sequence). The CDR3 length is 16 residues. Trimming shortened V by 3 bases and J by 4 bases, and 19 bases separated the two germline ends. The CDR3 spells CASSMGAALPIYEQYF. As DNA, the CDR3 is TGTGCCAGTAGTATGGGAGCGGCCCTACCAATTTACGAGCAGTACTTC.

This clone came up a few times. This chain uses TRBV2 with TRBJ1-1; D possibly corresponds to TRBD1 (5 bases). This CDR3 comprises 14 residues. Per germline, CDR1 SNHLY and CDR2 FYNNEI. V lost 6 bases to trimming and J lost 1 base, with 12 bases between them. The CDR3 coding sequence is TGTGCCAGCAGGGGGGACGGGAGGAACACTGAAGCTTTCTTT. This translates into CASRGDGRNTEAFF. Variable domain in full (rest from reference TRBV2 and TRBJ1-1): EPEVTQTPSHQVTQMGQEVILRCVPISNHLYFYWYRQILGQKVEFLVSFYNNEISEKSEIFDDQFSVERPDGSNFTLKIRSTKLEDSAMYFCASRGDGRNTEAFFGQGTRLTVV.

The V call is TRBV6-5, the J call TRBJ2-1; a weak D match, TRBD2 (5 bases). The CDR3 covers 15 residues. Trimming shortened V by 6 bases and J by 3 bases, and 15 bases separated the two germline ends. Per germline, CDR1 MNHEY and CDR2 SVGAGI. The CDR3 sequence is CASSRQLRGYNEQFF. The DNA for the CDR3 is TGTGCCAGCAGCCGACAATTACGGGGCTACAATGAGCAGTTCTTC.

Note on this clone: This may be a read error, as it is one base from a much larger clone. V is TRBV2 and J is TRBJ2-1; TRBD1 might be the D (6 bases). The CDR3 contains 14 residues. CDR1 and CDR2 (germline): SNHLY, FYNNEI. CDR3 sequence reads: CAGSQKTGLDEQFF. DNA for the CDR3: TGTGCCGGCAGCCAGAAAACAGGGTTGGATGAGCAGTTCTTC.

This clone turned up a few times. The V and J genes are TRBV9 and TRBJ1-1; the match to TRBD1 covers 9 bases. The CDR3 runs to 16 residues. Unmatched junction bases numbered 7, after V lost 0 bases and J lost 4 bases. Germline V lookup: CDR1 SGDLS, CDR2 YYNGEE. CDR3 bases: TGTGCCAGCAGCGTAGCCCCTACAGGGGGCGGCACTGAAGCTTTCTTT. Protein: CASSVAPTGGGTEAFF.

The genes are TRBV7-3 and TRBJ1-6; tentative D call: TRBD1 (6 bases). Trimming cost V 5 bases and J 9 bases, with 17 bases left between them. Germline V CDR1 and CDR2: SGHTA, FQGTGA. This CDR3 contains 15 residues. The CDR3 spells CASSPQAGAGSPLHF. The CDR3 DNA follows: TGTGCCAGCAGCCCCCAAGCAGGGGCTGGTTCACCCCTCCACTTT. The full variable domain, completed using reference TRBV7-3 and TRBJ1-6, is GAGVSQTPSNKVTEKGKYVELRCDPISGHTALYWYRQSLGQGPEFLIYFQGTGAADDSGLPNDRFFAVRPEGSVSTLKIQRTERGDSAVYLCASSPQAGAGSPLHFGNGTRLTVT.

The chain couples TRBV7-3 to TRBJ2-1; 11 nucleotides match TRBD2. The ends lost 5 bases at V and 4 bases at J; junction bases unmatched: 4. Germline CDR1 SGHTA, CDR2 FQGTGA. The CDR3 is 15 residues long. CDR3 protein: CASSPLAGEYNEQFF. For the CDR3, the DNA is TGTGCCAGCAGCCCACTAGCGGGGGAATACAATGAGCAGTTCTTC.

The V and J genes are TRBV15 and TRBJ2-3; no clear D. The CDR3 totals 13 residues. The V end was cut by 1 base, the J end by 2 bases, with 4 bases between. Germline CDR1 reads LNHNV; CDR2 reads YYDKDF (reference sequence). The CDR3 DNA is TGTGCCACCAGCAGAGGACTCACAGATACGCAGTATTTT. It yields the protein CATSRGLTDTQYF. Drawing the rest from reference TRBV15 and TRBJ2-3, the complete variable domain is DAMVIQNPRYQVTQFGKPVTLSCSQTLNHNVMYWYQQKSSQAPKLLFHYYDKDFNNEADTPDNFQSRRPNTSFCFLDIRSPGLGDTAMYLCATSRGLTDTQYFGPGTRLTVL.

The rearrangement links TRBV4-2 to TRBJ2-3, with D perhaps matching TRBD1 (6 bases). Germline CDR1 and CDR2: LGHNA and YNFKEQ. This CDR3 region has 15 residues. V lost 1 base and J lost 4, with 12 bases in between. The CDR3 nucleotides are TGTGCCAGCAGCCAAGGGGGGCTAGGGGCAGATACGCAGTATTTT. Its translation: CASSQGGLGADTQYF.

This chain links TRBV6-2 or TRBV6-3 with TRBJ1-1; D ambiguous. This CDR3 comprises 14 residues. V dropped 2 bases and J dropped 5 bases, with 12 bases sitting between them. Germline values: CDR1 MNHEY, CDR2 SVGEGT. Written as DNA, the CDR3 is TGTGCCAGCAGTTACGACGGGAGGAGTACTGAAGCTTTCTTT. Residues: CASSYDGRSTEAFF.

The chain is built from TRBV6-5 and TRBJ1-2, with D unresolved. Between the trimmed V and J ends, which lost 2 bases and 4 bases, there was a span of 8 bases. Germline assignment: CDR1 MNHEY and CDR2 SVGAGI. The CDR3 spans 13 residues. Here the CDR3 DNA reads TGTGCCAGCAGTTACGGCGGCCTCTATGGCTACACCTTC. As protein: CASSYGGLYGYTF.

The CDR3 DNA reads as TGTGCCAGCACCACAACCGGGGGGGTATTAGAGACAGATACGCAGTATTTT. Its protein is CASTTTGGVLETDTQYF. The genes are TRBV9 and TRBJ2-3; 8 bases match TRBD2. With 6 bases clipped from V and 3 bases from J, the junction kept 15 bases outside the gene matches. Germline assignment: CDR1 SGDLS and CDR2 YYNGEE. The CDR3 is 17 amino acids.

V usage is TRBV19 and J usage is TRBJ1-1, with TRBD1 as a possible D gene (6 bases). Per germline, CDR1 LNHDA and CDR2 SQIVND (reference sequence). The CDR3 covers 13 residues. V lost 4 bases and J lost 5, with 11 bases in between. This CDR3 reads CASSNQGRTEAFF. As DNA, the CDR3 is TGTGCCAGTAGTAACCAGGGGCGGACTGAAGCTTTCTTT. Supplemented by reference TRBV19 and TRBJ1-1, the full variable domain reads DGGITQSPKYLFRKEGQNVTLSCEQNLNHDAMYWYRQDPGQGLRLIYYSQIVNDFQKGDIAEGYSVSREKKESFPLTVTSAQKNPTAFYLCASSNQGRTEAFFGQGTRLTVV.

This chain uses TRBV6-5 with TRBJ1-2; TRBD1 matches 8 bases. The CDR3 is 15 amino acids. The junction had 8 bases not matched to a gene; V was cut back by 0 bases and J by 8 bases. Germline-derived CDR1 and CDR2 are MNHEY and SVGAGI. CDR3 DNA: TGTGCCAGCAGTTACTCTCCAGGGGGCAAAAACGGCTACACCTTC. Its protein is CASSYSPGGKNGYTF.